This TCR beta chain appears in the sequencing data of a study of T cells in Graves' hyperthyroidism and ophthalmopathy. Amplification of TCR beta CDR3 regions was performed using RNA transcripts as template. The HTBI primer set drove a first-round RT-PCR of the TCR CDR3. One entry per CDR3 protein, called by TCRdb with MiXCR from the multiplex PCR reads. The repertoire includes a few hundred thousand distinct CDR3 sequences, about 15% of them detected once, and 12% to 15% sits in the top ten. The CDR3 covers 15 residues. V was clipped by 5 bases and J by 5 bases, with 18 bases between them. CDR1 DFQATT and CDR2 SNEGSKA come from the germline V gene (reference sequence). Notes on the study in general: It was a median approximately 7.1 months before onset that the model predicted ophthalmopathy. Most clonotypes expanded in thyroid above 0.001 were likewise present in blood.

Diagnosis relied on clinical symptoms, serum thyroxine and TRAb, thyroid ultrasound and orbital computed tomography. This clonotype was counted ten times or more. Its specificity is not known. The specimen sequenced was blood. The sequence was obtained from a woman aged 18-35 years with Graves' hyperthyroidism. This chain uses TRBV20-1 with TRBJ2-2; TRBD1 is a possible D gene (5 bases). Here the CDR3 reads CSARPSGMVTGELFF. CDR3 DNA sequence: TGCAGTGCTCGACCATCAGGGATGGTTACCGGGGAGCTGTTTTTT.